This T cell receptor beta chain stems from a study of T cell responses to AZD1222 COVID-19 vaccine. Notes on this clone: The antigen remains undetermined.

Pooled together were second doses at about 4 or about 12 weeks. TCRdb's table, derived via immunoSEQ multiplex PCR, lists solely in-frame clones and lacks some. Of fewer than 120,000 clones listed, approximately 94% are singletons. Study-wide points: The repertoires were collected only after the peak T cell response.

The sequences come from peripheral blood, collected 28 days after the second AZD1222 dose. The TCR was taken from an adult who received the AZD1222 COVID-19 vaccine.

CDR3 loop: CASSEEGSNYGYTF. The CDR3 bases are TGTGCCAGCAGTGAAGAGGGGTCGAACTATGGCTACACCTTC. The chain joins TRBV6-1 to TRBJ1-2; tentative D call: TRBD1 (5 bases). Germline assignment: CDR1 MNHNS and CDR2 SASEGT. The CDR3 loop spans 14 amino acids. Trimming removed 1 base from V and 2 bases from J, with 8 bases in between.